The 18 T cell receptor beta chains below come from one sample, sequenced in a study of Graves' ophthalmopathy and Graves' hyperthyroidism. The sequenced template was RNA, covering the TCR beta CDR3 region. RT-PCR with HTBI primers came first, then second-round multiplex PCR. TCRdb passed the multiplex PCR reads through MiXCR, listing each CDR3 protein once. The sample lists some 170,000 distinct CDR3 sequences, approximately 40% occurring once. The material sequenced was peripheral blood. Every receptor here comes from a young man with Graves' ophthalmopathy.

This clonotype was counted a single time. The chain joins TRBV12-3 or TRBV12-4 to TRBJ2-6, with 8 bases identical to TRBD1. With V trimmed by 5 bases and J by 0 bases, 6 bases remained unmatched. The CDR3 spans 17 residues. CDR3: CASSLRGRNSGANVLTF. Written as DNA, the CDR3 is TGTGCCAGCAGTCTCAGGGGGCGCAACTCTGGGGCCAACGTCCTGACTTTC.

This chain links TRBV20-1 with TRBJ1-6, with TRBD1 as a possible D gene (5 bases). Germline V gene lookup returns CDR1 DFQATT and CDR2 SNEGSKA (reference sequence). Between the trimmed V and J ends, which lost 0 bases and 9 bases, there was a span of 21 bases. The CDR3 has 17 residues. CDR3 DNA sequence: TGCAGTGCTAGAGATTTGAGGGGAGGGTTGTACATTTCACCCCTCCACTTT. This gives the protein CSARDLRGGLYISPLHF.

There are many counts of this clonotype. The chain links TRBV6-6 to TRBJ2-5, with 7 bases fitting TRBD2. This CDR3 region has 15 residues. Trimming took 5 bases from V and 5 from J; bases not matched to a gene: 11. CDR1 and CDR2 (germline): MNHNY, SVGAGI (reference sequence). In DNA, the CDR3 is TGTGCCAGCAGTCCTCGGGCCCCCGGGAGGGAGACCCAGTACTTC. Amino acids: CASSPRAPGRETQYF.

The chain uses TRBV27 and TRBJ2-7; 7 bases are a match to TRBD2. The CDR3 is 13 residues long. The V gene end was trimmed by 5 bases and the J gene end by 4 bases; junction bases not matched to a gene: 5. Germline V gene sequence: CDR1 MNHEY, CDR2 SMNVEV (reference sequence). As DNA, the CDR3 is TGTGCCAGCAGTCCGCGGACTAGGTACGAGCAGTACTTC. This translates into CASSPRTRYEQYF.

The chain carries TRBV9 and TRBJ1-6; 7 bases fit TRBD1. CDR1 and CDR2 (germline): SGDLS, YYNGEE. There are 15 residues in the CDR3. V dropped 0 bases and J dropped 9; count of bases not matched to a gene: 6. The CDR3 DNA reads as TGTGCCAGCAGCGTAGGTCAGGGGGTACGTTCACCCCTCCACTTT. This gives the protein CASSVGQGVRSPLHF.

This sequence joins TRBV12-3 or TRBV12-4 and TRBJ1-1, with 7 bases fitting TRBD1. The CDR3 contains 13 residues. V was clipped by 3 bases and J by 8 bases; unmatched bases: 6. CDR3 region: CASSLLTGREAFF. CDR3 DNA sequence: TGTGCCAGCAGTTTGCTGACAGGGCGGGAAGCTTTCTTT.

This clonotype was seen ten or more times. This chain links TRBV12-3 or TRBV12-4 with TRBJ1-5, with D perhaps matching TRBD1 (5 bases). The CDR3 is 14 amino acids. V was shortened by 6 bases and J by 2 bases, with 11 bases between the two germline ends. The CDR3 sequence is CASRQEGGNQPQHF. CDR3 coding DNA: TGTGCCAGCAGACAGGAAGGTGGCAATCAGCCCCAGCATTTT.

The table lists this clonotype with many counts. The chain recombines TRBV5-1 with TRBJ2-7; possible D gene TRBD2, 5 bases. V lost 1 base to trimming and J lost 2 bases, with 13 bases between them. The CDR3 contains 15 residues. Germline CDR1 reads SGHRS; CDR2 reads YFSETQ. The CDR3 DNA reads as TGCGCCAGCAGCTTGTCACTAGACGGAGCCTACGAGCAGTACTTC. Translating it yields CASSLSLDGAYEQYF. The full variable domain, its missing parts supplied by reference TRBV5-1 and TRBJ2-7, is KAGVTQTPRYLIKTRGQQVTLSCSPISGHRSVSWYQQTPGQGLQFLFEYFSETQRNKGNFPGRFSGRQFSNSRSEMNVSTLELGDSALYLCASSLSLDGAYEQYFGPGTRLTVT.

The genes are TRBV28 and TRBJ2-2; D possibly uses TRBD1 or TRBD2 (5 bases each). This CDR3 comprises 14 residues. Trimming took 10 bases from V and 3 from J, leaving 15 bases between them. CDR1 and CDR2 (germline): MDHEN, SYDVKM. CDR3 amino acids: CATRPGRDTGELFF. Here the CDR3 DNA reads TGTGCCACCCGCCCGGGACGTGACACCGGGGAGCTGTTTTTT.

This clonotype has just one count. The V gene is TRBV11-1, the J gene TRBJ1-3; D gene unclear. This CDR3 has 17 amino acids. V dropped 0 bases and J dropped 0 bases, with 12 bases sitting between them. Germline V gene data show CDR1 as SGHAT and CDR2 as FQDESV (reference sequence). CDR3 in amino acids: CASSLALQASSGNTIYF. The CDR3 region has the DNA TGTGCCAGCAGCTTAGCGCTGCAGGCGAGCTCTGGAAACACCATATATTTT.

In DNA, the CDR3 is TGTGCCAGCAGTTTCAAAGGTTTGCTCCGTATGAACACTGAAGCTTTCTTT. This gives the protein CASSFKGLLRMNTEAFF. The J gene is TRBJ1-1, the V gene TRBV6-5; D gene unclear. Germline V gives CDR1 MNHEY, CDR2 SVGAGI. V was pared by 4 bases and J by 0 bases, with 18 bases between. The CDR3 is made up of 17 amino acids.

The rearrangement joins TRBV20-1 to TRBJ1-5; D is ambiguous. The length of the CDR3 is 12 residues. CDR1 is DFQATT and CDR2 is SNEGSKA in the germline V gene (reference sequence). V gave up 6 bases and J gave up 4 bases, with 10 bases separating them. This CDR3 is CSAKGENQPQHF. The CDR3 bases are TGCAGTGCCAAGGGAGAAAATCAGCCCCAGCATTTT.

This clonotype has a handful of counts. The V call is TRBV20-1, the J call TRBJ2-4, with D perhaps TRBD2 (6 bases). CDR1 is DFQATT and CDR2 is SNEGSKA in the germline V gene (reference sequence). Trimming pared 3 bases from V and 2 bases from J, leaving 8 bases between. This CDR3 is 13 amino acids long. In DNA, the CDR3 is TGCAGTGCTAGTCGGGACTCCAAAAACATTCAGTACTTC. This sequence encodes CSASRDSKNIQYF.

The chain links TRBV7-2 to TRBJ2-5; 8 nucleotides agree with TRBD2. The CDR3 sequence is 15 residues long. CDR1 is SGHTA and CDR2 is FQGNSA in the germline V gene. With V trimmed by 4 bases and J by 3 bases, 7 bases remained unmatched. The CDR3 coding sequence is TGTGCCAGCAGCTCCCCCGGGGGGGGCAAAGAGACCCAGTACTTC. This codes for CASSSPGGGKETQYF. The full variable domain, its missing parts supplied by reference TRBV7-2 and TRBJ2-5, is GAGVSQSPSNKVTEKGKDVELRCDPISGHTALYWYRQSLGQGLEFLIYFQGNSAPDKSGLPSDRFSAERTGGSVSTLTIQRTQQEDSAVYLCASSSPGGGKETQYFGPGTRLLVL.

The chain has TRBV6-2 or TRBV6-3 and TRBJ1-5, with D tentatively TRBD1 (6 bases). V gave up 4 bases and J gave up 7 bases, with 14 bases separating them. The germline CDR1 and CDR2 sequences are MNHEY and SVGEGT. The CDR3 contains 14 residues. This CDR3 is CASSLGGPGQPQHF. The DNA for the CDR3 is TGTGCCAGCAGTTTGGGGGGCCCCGGGCAGCCCCAGCATTTT.

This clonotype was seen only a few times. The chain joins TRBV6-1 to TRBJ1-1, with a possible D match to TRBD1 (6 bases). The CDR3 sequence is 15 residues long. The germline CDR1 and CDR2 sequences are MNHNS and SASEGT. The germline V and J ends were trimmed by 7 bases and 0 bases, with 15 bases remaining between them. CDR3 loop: CASKNQGPVNTEAFF. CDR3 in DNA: TGTGCCAGCAAAAACCAGGGGCCGGTGAACACTGAAGCTTTCTTT.

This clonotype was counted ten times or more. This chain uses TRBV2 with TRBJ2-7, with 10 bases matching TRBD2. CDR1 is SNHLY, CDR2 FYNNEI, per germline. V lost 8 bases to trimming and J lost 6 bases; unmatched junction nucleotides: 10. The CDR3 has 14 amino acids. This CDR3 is CASPSGTSDGEQYF. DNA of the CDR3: TGTGCCAGCCCTTCCGGGACTAGCGATGGCGAGCAGTACTTC.

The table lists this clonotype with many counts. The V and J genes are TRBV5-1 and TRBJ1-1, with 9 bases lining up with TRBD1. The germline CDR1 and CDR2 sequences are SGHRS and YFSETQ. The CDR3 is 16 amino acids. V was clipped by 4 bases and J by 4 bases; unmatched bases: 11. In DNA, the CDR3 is TGCGCCAGCAGCCCGGGAAGTGGGACAGGGCTCACTGAAGCTTTCTTT. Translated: CASSPGSGTGLTEAFF. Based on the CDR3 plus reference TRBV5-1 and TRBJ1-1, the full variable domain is KAGVTQTPRYLIKTRGQQVTLSCSPISGHRSVSWYQQTPGQGLQFLFEYFSETQRNKGNFPGRFSGRQFSNSRSEMNVSTLELGDSALYLCASSPGSGTGLTEAFFGQGTRLTVV.